This T cell receptor (beta chain) derives from a study of blood T cells in healthy people across ages. About the research overall: Per two T cells, about one barcoded beta molecule was captured through template switching. Findings of the study overall: Older age coincided with a roughly linear decline in TCR beta diversity per million T cells. Observed TCR beta diversity showed a strong correlation with the percentage of naive T cells as measured by flow cytometry.

Primers used in a second PCR of about 6 to 11 cycles were a sample-barcoded 5' primer and a J-beta primer mix. A single record per CDR3 protein comes from TCRdb applying MiXCR to the 5' RACE reads. The table lists more than 750,000 distinct CDR3 sequences, almost 30% of them singletons. Notes on this clonotype: What it binds is unknown. This may be a read error: a much more frequent sequence differs by one nucleotide.

The CDR3 runs to 15 residues. The trim removed 5 bases at V and 4 bases at J, leaving 6 bases unmatched. The germline V gene encodes CDR1 DFQATT and CDR2 SNEGSKA (reference sequence). These same data were also listed under a study on T cells of mothers and their children. Per that paper: A few healthy Caucasian mothers served as donors, and their six children did as well.

The clonotype comes from a woman between 35 and 50 years old in good health. J is TRBJ2-5 and V is TRBV20-1, with 14 bases aligning to TRBD2. Material for sequencing was blood. In DNA form, the CDR3 reads TGCAGTGCTCAAAGGACTAGCGGGGGGAGAGAGACCCAGTACTTC. It translates to CSAQRTSGGRETQYF.